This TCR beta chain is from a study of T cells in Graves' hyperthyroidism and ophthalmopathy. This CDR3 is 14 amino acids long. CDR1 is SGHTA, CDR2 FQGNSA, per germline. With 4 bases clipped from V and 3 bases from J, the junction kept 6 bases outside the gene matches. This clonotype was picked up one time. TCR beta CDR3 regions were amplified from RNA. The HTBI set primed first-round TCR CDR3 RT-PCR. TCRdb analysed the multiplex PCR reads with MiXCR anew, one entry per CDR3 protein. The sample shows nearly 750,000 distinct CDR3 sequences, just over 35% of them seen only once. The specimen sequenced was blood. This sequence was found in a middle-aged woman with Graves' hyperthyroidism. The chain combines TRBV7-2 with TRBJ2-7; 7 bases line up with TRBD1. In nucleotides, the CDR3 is TGTGCCAGCAGCTATGACAGGGAAAGCTACGAGCAGTACTTC. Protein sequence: CASSYDRESYEQYF.